The subject of this entry is one T cell receptor beta chain. Full-length variable regions came from constant-region reverse primers plus semi-nested Nested Universal Primer A PCR. TCRdb reprocessed the 5' RACE reads with MiXCR, giving one entry per CDR3 protein. Among approximately 8,200 distinct CDR3 sequences listed, around 63% were seen once. The CDR3 contains 18 residues. The chain is built from TRBV12-2 and TRBJ1-1; the table's D call TRBD1 went unverified against the DNA. TRBV12-2 is a pseudogene segment. The source is a female donor with breast cancer. Sequencing used tumor-infiltrating naive CD4+ T cells sorted from the breast tumor. Subset specified: naive CD4+ T cells, CD4+CD45RA+CD25-. This CDR3 reads CASRLAITGFTLNTEAFF. The DNA of the CDR3 is TGTGCAAGTCGCTTAGCGATAACAGGGTTTACCCTTAACACTGAAGCTTTCTTT.